Below are 8 T cell receptor beta chains sequenced from a single sample in a study of OX40 agonist ivuxolimab in advanced cancers. Clones were sequenced by immunoSEQ multiplex PCR, and TCRdb holds only the in-frame ones, with some missing. The sample contains tens of thousands of clones, roughly 88% of which appear only once. This specimen was CD4+ or CD8+ T cells sorted from blood, taken in a trial of the OX40 agonist ivuxolimab. These receptors came from an adult with an advanced solid tumor such as melanoma, head and neck, liver or kidney cancer.

The chain couples TRBV11-3 to TRBJ2-1; TRBD2 matches at 13 bases. Germline CDR1 SGHNT, CDR2 YENEEA. The CDR3 totals 17 residues. V lost 5 bases and J lost 6; bases outside the gene matches: 10. The DNA of the CDR3 is TGTGCCAGCAGCCCCCGACTAGCGGGAGGATTCGGCAATGAGCAGTTCTTC. Translated: CASSPRLAGGFGNEQFF.

The chain uses TRBV7-9 and TRBJ1-2; TRBD1 matches at 11 bases. The J segment lost 4 bases and the V segment lost 6 bases, leaving 1 base of the junction unmatched. From germline, CDR1 is SEHNR and CDR2 FQNEAQ (reference sequence). The CDR3 length is 13 residues. CDR3 coding DNA: TGTGCCAGCAGGGGACAGGGGGGCTATGGCTACACCTTC. This translates into CASRGQGGYGYTF.

The table lists this clone with a few counts. The chain uses TRBV4-1 and TRBJ2-2; TRBD1 matches at 9 bases. Unmatched junction bases numbered 7, after V lost 6 bases and J lost 5 bases. Germline values: CDR1 MGHRA, CDR2 YSYEKL. There are 15 residues in the CDR3. CDR3 bases: TGCGCCAGCAGGAAGACAGGGGGGGAAACCGGGGAGCTGTTTTTT. Protein: CASRKTGGETGELFF.

The chain uses TRBV27 and TRBJ1-1; no firm D call. CDR1 and CDR2 (germline): MNHEY, SMNVEV (reference sequence). CDR3 size: 12 residues. Deletions cut 8 bases from V and 2 bases from J, with 9 bases between. CDR3 bases: TGTGCCAGCGGAGGATTAAACACTGAAGCTTTCTTT. It yields the protein CASGGLNTEAFF.

This clone was recorded a few times. The chain carries TRBV19 and TRBJ1-1; D may be TRBD1 (6 bases). Looked up from germline, CDR1 is LNHDA and CDR2 is SQIVND (reference sequence). The V and J ends lost 8 bases and 2 bases respectively, with 12 bases between them. This CDR3 is 13 amino acids long. The CDR3 sequence is CASGTGYNTEAFF. The CDR3 DNA sequence: TGTGCCAGTGGAACAGGGTATAACACTGAAGCTTTCTTT.

The chain carries TRBV5-4 and TRBJ2-3; tentatively, D is TRBD1 (6 bases). CDR3 length: 13 amino acids. Trimming stripped 4 bases from V and 4 bases from J, with 10 bases between. The germline gives CDR1 SGHNT, CDR2 YYREEE (reference sequence). The CDR3 nucleotides are TGTGCCAGCAGCAACAGGGTGGCAGATACGCAGTATTTT. This sequence encodes CASSNRVADTQYF.

V and J are TRBV30 and TRBJ1-2; TRBD1 is a possible D gene (6 bases). From germline, CDR1 is GTSNPN and CDR2 SVGIG (reference sequence). The CDR3 is 18 residues long. The V end was cut by 2 bases, the J end by 1 base, with 23 bases between. The CDR3 DNA sequence: TGTGCCTGGAGTCAACCCAGGGGAGCACTCCGAAGTAACTATGGCTACACCTTC. This gives the protein CAWSQPRGALRSNYGYTF.

The chain couples TRBV18 to TRBJ2-1, with 7 nucleotides matching TRBD1. The trim removed 6 bases at V and 4 bases at J, leaving 12 bases unmatched. This CDR3 is 16 amino acids long. The germline V gene has CDR1 KGHSH and CDR2 LQKENI. The CDR3 coding sequence is TGTGCCAGCTCTTTTATCCGGGACAGCCTTTACAATGAGCAGTTCTTC. It encodes CASSFIRDSLYNEQFF.